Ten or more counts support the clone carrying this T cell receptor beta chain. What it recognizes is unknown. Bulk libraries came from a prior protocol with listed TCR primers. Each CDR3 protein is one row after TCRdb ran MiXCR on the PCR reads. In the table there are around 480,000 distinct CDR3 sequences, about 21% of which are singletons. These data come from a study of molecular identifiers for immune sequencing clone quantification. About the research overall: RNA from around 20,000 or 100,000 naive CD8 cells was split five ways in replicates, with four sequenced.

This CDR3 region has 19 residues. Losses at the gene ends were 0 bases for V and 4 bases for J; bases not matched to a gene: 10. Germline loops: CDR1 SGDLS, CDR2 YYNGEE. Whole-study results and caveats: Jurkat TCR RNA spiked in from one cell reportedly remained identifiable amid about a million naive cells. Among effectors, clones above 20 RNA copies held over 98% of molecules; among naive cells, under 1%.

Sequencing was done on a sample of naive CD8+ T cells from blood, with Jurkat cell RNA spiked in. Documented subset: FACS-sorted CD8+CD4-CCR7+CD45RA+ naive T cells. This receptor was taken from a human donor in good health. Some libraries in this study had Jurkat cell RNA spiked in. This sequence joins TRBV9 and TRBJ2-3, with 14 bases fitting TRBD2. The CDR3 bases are TGTGCCAGCAGCGTAGATTTAGGGACTAGCGGGAGACGGGCAGATACGCAGTATTTT. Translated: CASSVDLGTSGRRADTQYF.